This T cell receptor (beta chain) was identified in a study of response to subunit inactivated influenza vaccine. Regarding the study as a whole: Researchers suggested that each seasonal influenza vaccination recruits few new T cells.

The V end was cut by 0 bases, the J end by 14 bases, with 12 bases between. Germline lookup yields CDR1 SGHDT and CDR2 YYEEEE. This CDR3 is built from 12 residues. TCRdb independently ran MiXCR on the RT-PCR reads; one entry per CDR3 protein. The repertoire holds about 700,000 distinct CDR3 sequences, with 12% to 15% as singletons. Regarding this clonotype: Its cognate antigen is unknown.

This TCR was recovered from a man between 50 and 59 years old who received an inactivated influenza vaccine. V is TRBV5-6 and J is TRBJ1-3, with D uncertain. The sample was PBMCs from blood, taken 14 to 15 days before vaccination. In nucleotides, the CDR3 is TGTGCCAGCAGCTTGGGGACGGGTGGTCTATATTTT. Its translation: CASSLGTGGLYF.